What follows describes a single T cell receptor (beta chain). The data were obtained in a study of blood T cell repertoires in COVID-19. The wider study: Samples taken during acute and convalescent COVID-19 were collected in the United States, Italy and Spain. T cells, B-cell-depleted T cells, or PBMCs supplied cDNA or gDNA.

From germline, CDR1 is SGHDN and CDR2 FVKESK. This CDR3 has 16 amino acids. Trimming stripped 6 bases from V and 2 bases from J, with 17 bases between. Per the original methods: Counts of nucleated cells, estimated from reference gene primer amplification, were obtained. Assay: immunoSEQ multiplex PCR; the TCRdb copy retains only in-frame clones and omits some. The DNA was the basis for D and trimming; V, J and clone size are from that table. Found here are around 55,000 clones, 85% of them singletons; the top ten hold about 13%. The chain combines TRBV14 with TRBJ1-3; TRBD1 is a possible D gene (6 bases). The TCR originated in a human donor in a cohort sampled during active COVID-19. Specimen: peripheral blood. The CDR3 region has the DNA TGTGCCAGCAGTCGACAGGACGAAAGACCTGGAAACACCATATATTTT. This encodes CASSRQDERPGNTIYF.